Listed here are 3 T cell receptor beta chains from one sample, sequenced in a study of T cells in Graves' hyperthyroidism and ophthalmopathy. TCR beta CDR3 regions were amplified from RNA transcripts. Using the HTBI primer set, a first-round RT-PCR was run on the TCR CDR3. TCRdb fed the multiplex PCR reads into MiXCR, producing one record per CDR3 protein. The profile covers a few hundred thousand distinct CDR3 sequences, with around a sixth appearing a single time and approximately 54% taken by the ten largest. Sequences were obtained from blood. These receptors originate from a woman aged 45 to 65 with Graves' hyperthyroidism.

The V and J genes are TRBV14 and TRBJ2-1, with 14 bases fitting TRBD2. Germline CDR1 and CDR2: SGHDN and FVKESK. With 4 bases clipped from V and 6 bases from J, the junction kept 14 bases outside the gene matches. This CDR3 region has 19 residues. CDR3 loop: CASSPGLAGGTYYGNEQFF. DNA for the CDR3: TGTGCCAGCAGCCCAGGACTAGCGGGAGGAACGTACTATGGCAATGAGCAGTTCTTC. Filled out from reference TRBV14 and TRBJ2-1, the complete variable domain reads EAGVTQFPSHSVIEKGQTVTLRCDPISGHDNLYWYRRVMGKEIKFLLHFVKESKQDESGMPNNRFLAERTGGTYSTLKVQPAELEDSGVYFCASSPGLAGGTYYGNEQFFGPGTRLTVL.

This clonotype has only a few counts. The chain has TRBV18 and TRBJ2-1, with 8 nucleotides matching TRBD1. Per the germline V gene, CDR1 is KGHSH and CDR2 is LQKENI. V dropped 3 bases and J dropped 6; count of bases not matched to a gene: 1. The CDR3 loop spans 13 amino acids. CDR3 sequence reads: CASSPTGVNEQFF. The CDR3 nucleotides read TGTGCCAGCTCACCGACAGGGGTCAATGAGCAGTTCTTC.

This clonotype was seen a handful of times. The rearrangement uses TRBV29-1 and TRBJ2-5; 7 bases align to TRBD2. The CDR3 totals 14 residues. Germline values: CDR1 SQVTM, CDR2 ANQGSEA. Unmatched junction bases numbered 6, after V lost 3 bases and J lost 2 bases. Here the CDR3 DNA reads TGCAGCGTTGATCCTAGCGGACTACAAGAGACCCAGTACTTC. Protein sequence: CSVDPSGLQETQYF.